Shown below are 24 T cell receptor beta chains from a single sample sequenced in a study of T-cell reconstitution after alpha-beta-depleted transplantation in children. This sample's TCRbeta library carried unique molecular identifier barcodes. TCRdb called the PCR reads again in MiXCR, with one record for every CDR3 protein. The table records 550,000 to 600,000 distinct CDR3 sequences, about 21% of them present only once. The specimen was PBMCs, mostly from graft donor cells, collected 360 days after TCRalphabeta/CD19-depleted stem cell transplant. These receptor sequences come from a boy under two years old who had a stem cell transplant for acute myeloid leukemia, so the T cells may come from the graft donor.

This clonotype came up a few times. The chain couples TRBV5-6 to TRBJ2-7; D not certain. Germline CDR1 SGHDT, CDR2 YYEEEE. This CDR3 region has 14 residues. Trimming cost V 0 bases and J 5 bases, with 12 bases left between them. CDR3 amino acids: CASSLAVSTNEQYV. As DNA, the CDR3 is TGTGCCAGCAGCTTGGCCGTGTCCACCAACGAGCAGTACGTC.

This clonotype was recorded at least ten times. V is TRBV7-2 and J is TRBJ2-1, with D perhaps TRBD1 (6 bases). This CDR3 region has 15 residues. CDR1 is SGHTA, CDR2 FQGNSA, per germline. Trimming cost V 1 base and J 4 bases, with 11 bases left between them. This chain's CDR3 is CASSLVRTAYNEQFF. The CDR3, as DNA: TGTGCCAGCAGCTTAGTAAGGACAGCATACAATGAGCAGTTCTTC.

The CDR3 DNA reads as TGTGCCAGCAGCTCCGGTATCTACAATGAGCAGTTCTTC. Translating it yields CASSSGIYNEQFF. The J gene is TRBJ2-1, the V gene TRBV11-2, with D unclear. V was clipped by 4 bases and J by 3 bases, with 7 bases between them. The CDR3 runs to 13 residues. CDR1 and CDR2 (germline): SGHAT, FQNNGV.

Ten or more counts support this clonotype. The rearrangement uses TRBV14 and TRBJ2-3; no reliable D call. V shed 3 bases and J shed 0 bases, with 4 bases lying between them. This CDR3 has 13 residues. Germline V gives CDR1 SGHDN, CDR2 FVKESK. CDR3 amino acids: CASSHHSTDTQYF. The CDR3 DNA reads as TGTGCCAGCAGCCACCATAGCACAGATACGCAGTATTTT. The whole variable domain, filled in from reference TRBV14 and TRBJ2-3, reads EAGVTQFPSHSVIEKGQTVTLRCDPISGHDNLYWYRRVMGKEIKFLLHFVKESKQDESGMPNNRFLAERTGGTYSTLKVQPAELEDSGVYFCASSHHSTDTQYFGPGTRLTVL.

In its sample, this clonotype was seen a few times. The gene calls are TRBV25-1 and TRBJ2-2; 10 positions agree with TRBD2. The ends lost 3 bases at V and 6 bases at J; junction bases unmatched: 7. This CDR3 has 16 residues. Germline CDR1 reads MGHDK; CDR2 reads SYGVNS. The chain's CDR3 is CASSESGGAAAGELFF. CDR3 nucleotide sequence: TGTGCCAGCAGTGAGAGCGGGGGGGCGGCCGCCGGGGAGCTGTTTTTT.

The V and J genes are TRBV4-2 and TRBJ2-7; a weak D match, TRBD1 (5 bases). Germline values: CDR1 LGHNA, CDR2 YNFKEQ. The V end was cut by 4 bases, the J end by 2 bases, with 12 bases between. The CDR3 spans 14 residues. The CDR3 DNA is TGTGCCAGCAGCCCGACTGCAGGGACCTACGAGCAGTACGTC. Translated, it gives CASSPTAGTYEQYV.

In its sample, this clonotype was seen many times. This chain joins TRBV6-5 and TRBJ2-1, with D maybe TRBD1 (6 bases). This CDR3 region has 11 residues. The V end lost 8 bases, the J end lost 10 bases, and 12 bases lay between the germline ends. The germline gives CDR1 MNHEY, CDR2 SVGAGI. CDR3 nucleotide sequence: TGTGCCAGCGCAAGGGGGAGAGAGCAGTTCTTC. This translates into CASARGREQFF.

The table lists this clonotype with many counts. The genes are TRBV6-6 and TRBJ1-4; perhaps TRBD1 as D (5 bases). The CDR3 length is 13 residues. Per the germline V gene, CDR1 is MNHNY and CDR2 is SVGAGI (reference sequence). Trimming cost V 6 bases and J 4 bases, with 9 bases left between them. CDR3: CASRRDRNEKLFF. As DNA, the CDR3 is TGTGCCAGCAGACGGGACCGTAATGAAAAACTGTTTTTT.

This clonotype has a handful of counts. The chain carries TRBV20-1 and TRBJ1-5, with D maybe TRBD1 (5 bases). Germline assignment: CDR1 DFQATT and CDR2 SNEGSKA (reference sequence). Trimming removed 5 bases from V and 7 bases from J, with 15 bases in between. The CDR3 sequence is 13 residues long. In nucleotides, the CDR3 is TGCAGTGCTGGGACCTCGAGAGAGCAGCCCCAGCATTTT. This translates into CSAGTSREQPQHF.

This clonotype occurred a few times. This chain joins TRBV12-3 or TRBV12-4 and TRBJ2-2; 7 bases fit TRBD1. The V gene end was trimmed by 1 base and the J gene end by 5 bases; junction bases not matched to a gene: 13. The CDR3 consists of 18 residues. CDR3 nucleotides: TGTGCCAGCAGTTTAGGTACAGGGGCGGCGATAAGGACCGGGGAGCTGTTTTTT. Its protein is CASSLGTGAAIRTGELFF.

This chain uses TRBV29-1 with TRBJ2-1; 9 bases fit TRBD1. CDR1 is SQVTM and CDR2 is ANQGSEA in the germline V gene. Trimming cost V 7 bases and J 2 bases; bases outside gene matches: 6. The CDR3 contains 14 residues. The DNA for the CDR3 is TGCAGCGGGGGGGGGACAGGGACCTACAATGAGCAGTTCTTC. Protein sequence: CSGGGTGTYNEQFF.

The genes are TRBV20-1 and TRBJ2-2; D could derive from TRBD1 or TRBD2 (5 bases each). The V and J ends lost 5 bases and 3 bases respectively, with 10 bases between them. Per the germline V gene, CDR1 is DFQATT and CDR2 is SNEGSKA (reference sequence). CDR3 size: 13 residues. The CDR3 sequence: CSASRGDTGELFF. The CDR3 DNA is TGCAGTGCTTCTAGGGGAGACACCGGGGAGCTGTTTTTT.

The rearrangement joins TRBV29-1 to TRBJ2-4; possibly TRBD2 for D (7 bases). This CDR3 comprises 15 residues. V was shortened by 2 bases and J by 0 bases, with 11 bases between the two germline ends. Germline loops: CDR1 SQVTM, CDR2 ANQGSEA. The CDR3, as DNA: TGCAGCGTTGAAAGGGGGGGGGTAGCCAAAAACATTCAGTACTTC. Protein sequence: CSVERGGVAKNIQYF.

This clonotype was counted many times. The gene calls are TRBV6-1 and TRBJ2-1, with 9 bases matching TRBD1. The CDR3 runs to 15 residues. Germline values: CDR1 MNHNS, CDR2 SASEGT. Losses at the gene ends were 7 bases for V and 4 bases for J; bases not matched to a gene: 8. Written as DNA, the CDR3 is TGTGCCAGCACCCCCGGGACAGGGCCTTACAATGAGCAGTTCTTC. Amino acid sequence: CASTPGTGPYNEQFF.

The gene calls are TRBV5-1 and TRBJ1-2, with 9 bases that match TRBD1. Germline assignment: CDR1 SGHRS and CDR2 YFSETQ. V dropped 4 bases and J dropped 2; count of bases not matched to a gene: 9. This CDR3 contains 16 residues. The CDR3 region has the DNA TGCGCCAGCAGCACCGGTCGACAGGGGGTCAACTATGGCTACACCTTC. It is translated as CASSTGRQGVNYGYTF.

This clonotype was observed a handful of times. This chain uses TRBV18 with TRBJ2-7; no reliable D call. This CDR3 has 13 amino acids. Looked up from germline, CDR1 is KGHSH and CDR2 is LQKENI. V lost 1 base to trimming and J lost 4 bases, with 8 bases between them. In DNA form, the CDR3 reads TGTGCCAGCTCACCACGGCAGTCTTACGAGCAGTACGTC. Translated: CASSPRQSYEQYV.

This clonotype occurred many times. The chain is built from TRBV20-1 and TRBJ2-7; TRBD1 matches at 8 bases. V shed 6 bases, J shed 2 bases, and the junction held 6 bases outside the gene matches. There are 13 residues in the CDR3. CDR1 DFQATT and CDR2 SNEGSKA come from the germline V gene (reference sequence). The CDR3 bases are TGCAGTGCCCGGACAGGGCGGACCTACGAGCAGTACTTC. Protein: CSARTGRTYEQYF.

The rearrangement joins TRBV20-1 to TRBJ2-2, with unresolved D. Germline V gene sequence: CDR1 DFQATT, CDR2 SNEGSKA (reference sequence). V lost 5 bases and J lost 3, with 16 bases in between. The CDR3 loop spans 15 amino acids. CDR3 DNA: TGCAGTGCTCGACCGCGTTGGCCGTACACCGGGGAGCTGTTTTTT. As protein: CSARPRWPYTGELFF.

This clonotype was seen a handful of times. The chain carries TRBV20-1 and TRBJ2-3; 7 bases align to TRBD1. V was pared by 2 bases and J by 6 bases, with 8 bases of the junction left unmatched. CDR3 length equals 14 residues. Germline V lookup: CDR1 DFQATT, CDR2 SNEGSKA (reference sequence). The CDR3 region is CSARRTGTIDTQYF. DNA of the CDR3: TGCAGTGCTAGAAGGACAGGTACAATTGATACGCAGTATTTT.

This clonotype was counted only a few times. This chain uses TRBV9 with TRBJ2-3; D may be TRBD2 (5 bases). Trimming left V 2 bases short and J 5 bases short, with 21 bases between. This CDR3 has 17 amino acids. Looked up from germline, CDR1 is SGDLS and CDR2 is YYNGEE. The CDR3 DNA follows: TGTGCCAGCAGCGTCGTCCCGCTAGCAGGAAGAGGAGATACGCAGTATTTT. Translation gives CASSVVPLAGRGDTQYF.

This clonotype occurred many times. The V gene is TRBV12-3 or TRBV12-4, the J gene TRBJ1-2; TRBD1 agrees at 9 bases. The V and J ends lost 4 bases and 3 bases, in that order; junction bases with no gene match: 6. The CDR3 runs 15 residues. CDR3 amino acids: CASSSPDRGHYGYTF. CDR3 DNA sequence: TGTGCCAGCAGTTCCCCGGACAGGGGCCACTATGGCTACACCTTC.

This sequence joins TRBV15 and TRBJ2-2; D gene uncertain. The V end lost 2 bases, the J end lost 2 bases, and 6 bases lay between the germline ends. The germline gives CDR1 LNHNV, CDR2 YYDKDF (reference sequence). The CDR3 is 14 residues long. The CDR3 reads CATSRPLNTGELFF. CDR3 DNA: TGTGCCACCAGCAGACCTCTAAACACCGGGGAGCTGTTTTTT. Complete variable domain (other parts from reference TRBV15 and TRBJ2-2): DAMVIQNPRYQVTQFGKPVTLSCSQTLNHNVMYWYQQKSSQAPKLLFHYYDKDFNNEADTPDNFQSRRPNTSFCFLDIRSPGLGDTAMYLCATSRPLNTGELFFGEGSRLTVL.

The chain links TRBV12-5 to TRBJ1-5; weak D call: TRBD1 (6 bases). CDR1 is LGHNT, CDR2 FRNRAP, per germline. V was clipped by 1 base and J by 7 bases, with 8 bases between them. CDR3 length: 13 residues. CDR3 region: CASGLGRGQPQHF. The CDR3, as DNA: TGTGCTAGTGGTTTGGGGAGGGGGCAGCCCCAGCATTTT. The entire variable domain, with the rest obtained from reference TRBV12-5 and TRBJ1-5, is as follows: DARVTQTPRHKVTEMGQEVTMRCQPILGHNTVFWYRQTMMQGLELLAYFRNRAPLDDSGMPKDRFSAEMPDATLATLKIQPSEPRDSAVYFCASGLGRGQPQHFGDGTRLSIL.

This clonotype has at least ten counts. The chain links TRBV20-1 to TRBJ2-2; D unclear. Germline CDR1 and CDR2: DFQATT and SNEGSKA (reference sequence). The CDR3 has 11 residues. Trimming pared 2 bases from V and 7 bases from J, leaving 5 bases between. The CDR3 nucleotides are TGCAGTGCTAGACTAAACGGGGAGCTGTTTTTT. Protein sequence: CSARLNGELFF.